The rows below give T cell receptor beta chains drawn from one sample of a study of cytomegalovirus exposure and HLA in healthy donors. Using immunoSEQ multiplex PCR, the repertoire was profiled, and TCRdb retains in-frame clones only, with some absent. The sample carries 150,000 or so clones, roughly 88% recorded once. The source material was PBMCs. All receptors derive from a man younger than 30 in good health and CMV-seropositive. Each CDR3 is given with its conserved first and last residue. The D gene is left open where the match is weak. Clone size appears in some rows only: once, few, many, or a class for an expanded clone.

j_call d_call v_call clone_size cdr3_length cdr3_nt cdr3_aa
TRBJ2-5 - TRBV5-6 - 13 TGTGCCAGCAGCTTGGAGGCGGCGGAGACCCAGTACTTC CASSLEAAETQYF
TRBJ1-5 TRBD1 TRBV6-1 once 15 TGTGCCAGCAGAAGGACAGGGGGCTCGGGTCAGCCCCAGCATTTT CASRRTGGSGQPQHF
TRBJ1-2 - TRBV6-1 - 14 TGTGCCAGCAGTGGCCCTGTGGGAGGCTACGGCTACACCTTC CASSGPVGGYGYTF
TRBJ2-7 TRBD2 TRBV7-6 - 19 TGTGCCAGCAGCCCAGCGGGAGGAGCGGGGGGCGTGAGCTCCTACGAGCAGTACTTC CASSPAGGAGGVSSYEQYF
TRBJ2-7 TRBD1 TRBV5-1 - 17 TGCGCCAGCAGCTTATACGGACGGGGACAGGGCCGCTACGAGCAGTACTTC CASSLYGRGQGRYEQYF
TRBJ2-6 TRBD1 TRBV5-4 - 17 TGTGCCAGCAGCTTTGGGACAGGTATTGATGGGGCCAACGTCCTGACTTTC CASSFGTGIDGANVLTF
TRBJ1-1 - TRBV7-9 - 13 TGTTCCAGCAGCTCTCCCTTTAACACTGAAGCTTTCTTT CSSSSPFNTEAFF
TRBJ2-1 - TRBV18 - 19 TGTGCCAGCTCCCGGTGGGGGGGCAAAGAGTGGGCCGGTTACAATGAGCAGTTCTTC CASSRWGGKEWAGYNEQFF
TRBJ1-3 - TRBV7-9 once 16 TGTGCCAGCAGCACCCCTCTTACAGTCTCTGGAAACACCATATATTTT CASSTPLTVSGNTIYF
TRBJ2-7 TRBD2 TRBV19 - 17 TGTGCCAGTAGTATAAACGGCGGGGGGGCTTCCTCCTACGAGCAGTACTTC CASSINGGGASSYEQYF
TRBJ2-3 TRBD2 TRBV29-1 - 14 TGCAGCGTTGCGGCTAGCGGGGCGACAGATACGCAGTATTTT CSVAASGATDTQYF
TRBJ2-4 - TRBV28 - 15 TGTGCCAGCAGTTTACCAGGGTCGGCCAAAAACATTCAGTACTTC CASSLPGSAKNIQYF
TRBJ1-2 - TRBV9 - 13 TGTGCCAGCAGCGTAACTACTAACTATGGCTACACCTTC CASSVTTNYGYTF
TRBJ2-3 TRBD2 TRBV5-1 - 16 TGCGCCAGCAGCTCCGGACTAGCGGGGGCCACAGATACGCAGTATTTT CASSSGLAGATDTQYF